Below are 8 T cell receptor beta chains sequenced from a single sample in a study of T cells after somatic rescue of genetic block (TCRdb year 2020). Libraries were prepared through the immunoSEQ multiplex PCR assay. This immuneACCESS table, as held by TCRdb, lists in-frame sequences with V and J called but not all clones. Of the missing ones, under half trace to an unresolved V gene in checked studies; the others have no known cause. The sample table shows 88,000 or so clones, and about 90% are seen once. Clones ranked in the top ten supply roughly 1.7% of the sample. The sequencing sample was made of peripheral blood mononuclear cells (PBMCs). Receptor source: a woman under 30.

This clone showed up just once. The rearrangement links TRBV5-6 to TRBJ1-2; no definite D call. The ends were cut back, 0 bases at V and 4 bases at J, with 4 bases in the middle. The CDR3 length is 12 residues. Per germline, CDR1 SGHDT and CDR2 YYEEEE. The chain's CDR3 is CASSLATYGYTF. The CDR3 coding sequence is TGTGCCAGCAGCTTGGCGACCTATGGCTACACCTTC.

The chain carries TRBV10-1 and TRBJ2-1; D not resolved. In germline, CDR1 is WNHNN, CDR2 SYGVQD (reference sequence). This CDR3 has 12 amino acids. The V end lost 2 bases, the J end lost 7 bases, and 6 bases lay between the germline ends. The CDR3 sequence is CASSETVNEQFF. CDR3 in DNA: TGCGCCAGCAGTGAGACCGTTAATGAGCAGTTCTTC.

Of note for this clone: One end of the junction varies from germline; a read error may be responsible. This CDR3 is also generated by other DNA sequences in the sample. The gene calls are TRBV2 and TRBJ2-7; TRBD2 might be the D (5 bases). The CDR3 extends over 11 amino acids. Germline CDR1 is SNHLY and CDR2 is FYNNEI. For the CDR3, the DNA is TGTGCCAGCAGTAGAGGGCACGAGCAGTATTTC. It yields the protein CASSRGHEQYF.

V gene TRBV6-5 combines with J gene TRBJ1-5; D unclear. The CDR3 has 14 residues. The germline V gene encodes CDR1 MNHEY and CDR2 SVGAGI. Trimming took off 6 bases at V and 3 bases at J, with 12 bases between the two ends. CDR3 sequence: CASSSRQTNQPQHF. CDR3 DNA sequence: TGTGCCAGCAGCTCCCGGCAGACCAATCAGCCCCAGCATTTT.

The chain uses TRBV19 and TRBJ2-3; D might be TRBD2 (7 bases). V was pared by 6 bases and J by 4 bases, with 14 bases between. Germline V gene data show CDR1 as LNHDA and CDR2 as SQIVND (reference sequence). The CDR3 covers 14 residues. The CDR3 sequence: CASSLAGGPDTQYF. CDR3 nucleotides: TGTGCCAGTAGCCTAGCCGGGGGGCCAGATACGCAGTATTTT.

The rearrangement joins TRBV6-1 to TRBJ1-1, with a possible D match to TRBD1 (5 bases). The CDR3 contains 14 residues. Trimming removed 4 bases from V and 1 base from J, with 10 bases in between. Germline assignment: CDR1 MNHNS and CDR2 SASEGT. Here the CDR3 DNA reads TGTGCCAGCAGTGGCCGGGGCCAGAACACTGAAGCTTTCTTT. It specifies CASSGRGQNTEAFF.

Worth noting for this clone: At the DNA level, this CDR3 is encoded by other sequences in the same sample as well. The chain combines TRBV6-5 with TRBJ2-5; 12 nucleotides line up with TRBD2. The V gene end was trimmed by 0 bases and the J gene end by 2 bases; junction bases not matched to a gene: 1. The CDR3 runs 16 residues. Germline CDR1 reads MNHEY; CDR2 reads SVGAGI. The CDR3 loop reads CASSYSGTSGQETQYF. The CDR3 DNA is TGTGCCAGCAGTTACTCCGGGACTAGCGGGCAAGAGACCCAGTACTTC.

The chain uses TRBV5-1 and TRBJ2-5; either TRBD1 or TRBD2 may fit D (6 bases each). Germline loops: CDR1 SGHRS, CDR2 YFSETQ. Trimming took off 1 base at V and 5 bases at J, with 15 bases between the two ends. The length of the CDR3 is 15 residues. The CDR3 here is CASSLRTGAVETQYF. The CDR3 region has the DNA TGCGCCAGCAGCTTGCGCACGGGGGCGGTGGAGACCCAGTACTTC. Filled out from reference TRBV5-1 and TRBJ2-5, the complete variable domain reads KAGVTQTPRYLIKTRGQQVTLSCSPISGHRSVSWYQQTPGQGLQFLFEYFSETQRNKGNFPGRFSGRQFSNSRSEMNVSTLELGDSALYLCASSLRTGAVETQYFGPGTRLLVL.